The rows below give T cell receptor beta chains drawn from one sample of a study of shared clonotypes between healthy human individuals. TCRdb keeps only in-frame clones here, not all; method: immunoSEQ multiplex PCR. The repertoire has some 2,400,000 clones, approximately 94% of them found once; the top ten carry roughly 0.13%. The sequenced material came from naive CD4+ T cells sorted from blood. The receptors originated from a man aged 18 to 30 in good health. Both conserved end residues are part of each CDR3. D genes are given only for firm matches. The size field is filled for only some rows; it gives once, few, many or a size class.

D gene: TRBD2
clone size: -
V gene: TRBV5-1
J gene: TRBJ2-3
CDR3 DNA: TGCGCCAGCAGCTTCTTCCTAGCGGGCCACACAGATACGCAGTATTTT
CDR3 protein: CASSFFLAGHTDTQYF

D gene: -
clone size: -
V gene: TRBV29-1
J gene: TRBJ2-7
CDR3 DNA: TGCAGCGTTGGCCTTGGTTTACAGGCCTACGAGCAGTACTTC
CDR3 protein: CSVGLGLQAYEQYF

D gene: TRBD2
clone size: -
V gene: TRBV5-1
J gene: TRBJ2-7
CDR3 DNA: TGCGCCAGCAGCTTGGCCGGAACTAGCGGGGTCCAGTACTTC
CDR3 protein: CASSLAGTSGVQYF

D gene: -
clone size: -
V gene: TRBV5-4
J gene: TRBJ1-2
CDR3 DNA: TGTGCCAGCAGCTTGGTCCTGACTGTTAACTATGGCTACACCTTC
CDR3 protein: CASSLVLTVNYGYTF

D gene: TRBD1
clone size: -
V gene: TRBV6-6
J gene: TRBJ2-3
CDR3 DNA: TGTGCCAGCAGTCTACAGGGGAGTGCAGATACGCAGTATTTT
CDR3 protein: CASSLQGSADTQYF

D gene: -
clone size: -
V gene: TRBV30
J gene: TRBJ2-2
CDR3 DNA: TGTGCCTGGAGTTGGCAGGGGAGCGGGGAGCTGTTTTTT
CDR3 protein: CAWSWQGSGELFF

D gene: -
clone size: -
V gene: TRBV11-2
J gene: TRBJ1-5
CDR3 DNA: TGTGCCAGCAGCTCGGGACCCATAAACCAGCCCCAGCATTTT
CDR3 protein: CASSSGPINQPQHF

D gene: TRBD2
clone size: -
V gene: TRBV4-1
J gene: TRBJ2-5
CDR3 DNA: TGCGCCAGCAGCGGCACAGCTAGCGGGGGGCCCCAAGAGACCCAGTACTTC
CDR3 protein: CASSGTASGGPQETQYF

D gene: TRBD1
clone size: -
V gene: TRBV5-4
J gene: TRBJ2-2
CDR3 DNA: TGTGCCAGCAGCTCCCGGGACAGAATCACCGGGGAGCTGTTTTTT
CDR3 protein: CASSSRDRITGELFF

D gene: TRBD1
clone size: -
V gene: TRBV18
J gene: TRBJ2-7
CDR3 DNA: TGTGCCAGCTCACCAGACAGGGCAAATTACGAGCAGTACTTC
CDR3 protein: CASSPDRANYEQYF

D gene: -
clone size: -
V gene: TRBV18
J gene: TRBJ1-1
CDR3 DNA: TGTGCCAGCTCACCCAAAAATACGGAGAACACTGAAGCTTTCTTT
CDR3 protein: CASSPKNTENTEAFF

D gene: -
clone size: -
V gene: TRBV2
J gene: TRBJ2-7
CDR3 DNA: TGTGCCAGCAGTGAAGGAGGGGGCGAGCAGTACTTC
CDR3 protein: CASSEGGGEQYF

D gene: TRBD1
clone size: -
V gene: TRBV29-1
J gene: TRBJ1-2
CDR3 DNA: TGCAGCGTTCGAGGGACAGGGGCCTACGGCTACACCTTC
CDR3 protein: CSVRGTGAYGYTF

D gene: TRBD1
clone size: -
V gene: TRBV7-9
J gene: TRBJ1-4
CDR3 DNA: TGTGCCAGCAGCCGCGGACAGGCCAGTAATGAAAAACTGTTTTTT
CDR3 protein: CASSRGQASNEKLFF

D gene: -
clone size: -
V gene: TRBV6-6
J gene: TRBJ2-7
CDR3 DNA: TGTGCCAGCAGTTACAGGGGCGCGGGACACTACGAGCAGTACTTC
CDR3 protein: CASSYRGAGHYEQYF

D gene: TRBD2
clone size: -
V gene: TRBV2
J gene: TRBJ2-7
CDR3 DNA: TGTGCCGGGAAGACTAGCGGTTCCTACGAGCAGTACTTC
CDR3 protein: CAGKTSGSYEQYF

D gene: -
clone size: -
V gene: TRBV20-1
J gene: TRBJ1-2
CDR3 DNA: TGCAGTGCTAGAGAAGACTATGGCTACACCTTC
CDR3 protein: CSAREDYGYTF

D gene: TRBD1
clone size: -
V gene: TRBV19
J gene: TRBJ1-1
CDR3 DNA: TGTGCCAGTAGTATTGACAGGGGGACTGAAGCTTTCTTT
CDR3 protein: CASSIDRGTEAFF

D gene: -
clone size: -
V gene: TRBV6-6
J gene: TRBJ2-5
CDR3 DNA: TGTGCCAGCAGTACAGGTACCGAGGGGACCCAGTACTTC
CDR3 protein: CASSTGTEGTQYF

D gene: -
clone size: once
V gene: TRBV7-9
J gene: TRBJ1-5
CDR3 DNA: TGTGCCAGCAGCTTGGACGGTAATCAGCCCCAGCATTTT
CDR3 protein: CASSLDGNQPQHF

D gene: -
clone size: -
V gene: TRBV30
J gene: TRBJ1-5
CDR3 DNA: TGTGCCTGGAGTGTACTGGAAAATCAGCCCCAGCATTTT
CDR3 protein: CAWSVLENQPQHF

D gene: TRBD2
clone size: -
V gene: TRBV5-6
J gene: TRBJ2-1
CDR3 DNA: TGTGCCAGCAGCTTAAGCGGGAGGGCGGACCCCGCCCATGAGCAGTTCTTC
CDR3 protein: CASSLSGRADPAHEQFF

D gene: TRBD2
clone size: -
V gene: TRBV7-2
J gene: TRBJ2-2
CDR3 DNA: TGTGCCAGCAGCTTAGACGGGACTAGCAGGGCCGGGGAGCTGTTTTTT
CDR3 protein: CASSLDGTSRAGELFF

D gene: -
clone size: once
V gene: TRBV4-3
J gene: TRBJ1-2
CDR3 DNA: TGCGCCAGCAGCCAAGGTCGGACAGTTTCTGGCTACACCTTC
CDR3 protein: CASSQGRTVSGYTF

D gene: -
clone size: -
V gene: TRBV4-1
J gene: TRBJ1-1
CDR3 DNA: TGCGCCAGCAGCCAAGAGGGCCCGGGGAACACTGAAGCTTTCTTT
CDR3 protein: CASSQEGPGNTEAFF

D gene: -
clone size: -
V gene: TRBV5-4
J gene: TRBJ1-2
CDR3 DNA: TGTGCCAGCAGCCAAGGACAGTCTAACTATGGCTACACCTTC
CDR3 protein: CASSQGQSNYGYTF

D gene: TRBD1
clone size: -
V gene: TRBV5-6
J gene: TRBJ1-6
CDR3 DNA: TGTGCCAGCAGCCCTGGACAGGGGGGTTCACCCCTCCACTTT
CDR3 protein: CASSPGQGGSPLHF

D gene: -
clone size: -
V gene: TRBV30
J gene: TRBJ1-1
CDR3 DNA: TGTGCCTGGAGCAACCTCGAGGCCTCGAACACTGAAGCTTTCTTT
CDR3 protein: CAWSNLEASNTEAFF

D gene: -
clone size: -
V gene: TRBV9
J gene: TRBJ1-3
CDR3 DNA: TGTGCCAGCAGCCTTGGTCCCCTAAACACCATATATTTT
CDR3 protein: CASSLGPLNTIYF

D gene: -
clone size: -
V gene: TRBV11-3
J gene: TRBJ2-7
CDR3 DNA: TGTGCCAGCTTGGGGGTTCTAAAATTCTACGAGCAGTACTTC
CDR3 protein: CASLGVLKFYEQYF

D gene: -
clone size: -
V gene: TRBV6-5
J gene: TRBJ1-5
CDR3 DNA: TGTGCCAGCAGCCGTATGAATAGCAATCAGCCCCAGCATTTT
CDR3 protein: CASSRMNSNQPQHF

D gene: TRBD2
clone size: -
V gene: TRBV25-1
J gene: TRBJ2-5
CDR3 DNA: TGTGCCAGCGGTAGGGCGGGGACTAGCGGCCAAGAGACCCAGTACTTC
CDR3 protein: CASGRAGTSGQETQYF

D gene: -
clone size: -
V gene: TRBV6-6
J gene: TRBJ1-4
CDR3 DNA: TGTGCCAGCAGTTACTCACAGGGAACTAATGAAAAACTGTTTTTT
CDR3 protein: CASSYSQGTNEKLFF

D gene: -
clone size: -
V gene: TRBV4-1
J gene: TRBJ1-2
CDR3 DNA: TGCGCCAGCAGCCAAGGGGGAACAGTTAAAGCCTATGGCTACACCTTC
CDR3 protein: CASSQGGTVKAYGYTF

D gene: -
clone size: -
V gene: TRBV9
J gene: TRBJ1-1
CDR3 DNA: TGTGCCAGCAGCGTAGGATATCAGGGAGCTTTCTTT
CDR3 protein: CASSVGYQGAFF

D gene: -
clone size: -
V gene: TRBV11-3
J gene: TRBJ2-3
CDR3 DNA: TGTGCCAGCAGCTTAGGGGCGGCTAGCACAGATACGCAGTATTTT
CDR3 protein: CASSLGAASTDTQYF

D gene: -
clone size: -
V gene: TRBV6-5
J gene: TRBJ1-2
CDR3 DNA: TGTGCCAGCGTTAGTAATAACTATGGCTACACCTTC
CDR3 protein: CASVSNNYGYTF

D gene: -
clone size: -
V gene: TRBV25-1
J gene: TRBJ2-2
CDR3 DNA: TGTGCCAGCAGTGAAGGCCCCGGGGAGCTGTTTTTT
CDR3 protein: CASSEGPGELFF

D gene: -
clone size: -
V gene: TRBV6-6
J gene: TRBJ2-7
CDR3 DNA: TGTGCCAGTACAGTACGGGGGGCCGCCTACGAGCAGTACTTC
CDR3 protein: CASTVRGAAYEQYF

D gene: -
clone size: -
V gene: TRBV6-1
J gene: TRBJ1-3
CDR3 DNA: TGTGCCAGCAGTGAAGGGGGCAGTGGTGGAAACACCATATATTTT
CDR3 protein: CASSEGGSGGNTIYF

D gene: -
clone size: -
V gene: TRBV6-1
J gene: TRBJ1-5
CDR3 DNA: TGTGCCAGCGACGAGGAGTTTTATAGCAATCAGCCCCAGCATTTT
CDR3 protein: CASDEEFYSNQPQHF

D gene: TRBD1
clone size: -
V gene: TRBV5-1
J gene: TRBJ2-1
CDR3 DNA: TGCGCCAGCAGCTGGGACAGGATCTCCTACAATGAGCAGTTCTTC
CDR3 protein: CASSWDRISYNEQFF

D gene: -
clone size: -
V gene: TRBV5-6
J gene: TRBJ2-7
CDR3 DNA: TGTGCCAGCAGCCCCCTAGGCCTTGCACCATACGAGCAGTACTTC
CDR3 protein: CASSPLGLAPYEQYF

D gene: -
clone size: -
V gene: TRBV27
J gene: TRBJ1-2
CDR3 DNA: TGTGCCAGCAGTTTATCGGGCGGGGCAGGGGTGACCTATGGCTACACCTTC
CDR3 protein: CASSLSGGAGVTYGYTF

D gene: -
clone size: -
V gene: TRBV9
J gene: TRBJ2-2
CDR3 DNA: TGTGCCAGCAGCGTAGGTACAGGCACCGGGGAGCTGTTTTTT
CDR3 protein: CASSVGTGTGELFF

D gene: TRBD2
clone size: -
V gene: TRBV7-2
J gene: TRBJ2-3
CDR3 DNA: TGTGCCAGCAGCTTACTTAGCGGGAGAGCAGATACGCAGTATTTT
CDR3 protein: CASSLLSGRADTQYF

D gene: TRBD2
clone size: -
V gene: TRBV6-1
J gene: TRBJ2-3
CDR3 DNA: TGTGCCAGCAGCCTGACGGGGGGAGATACGCAGTATTTT
CDR3 protein: CASSLTGGDTQYF

D gene: -
clone size: -
V gene: TRBV5-1
J gene: TRBJ1-1
CDR3 DNA: TGCGCCAGCAGGTTAGACAGTCAGGGTGAAGCTTTCTTT
CDR3 protein: CASRLDSQGEAFF

D gene: -
clone size: -
V gene: TRBV7-2
J gene: TRBJ2-7
CDR3 DNA: TGTGCCAGCAGCTCCCTGGTGGCATCCCTCGAGCAGTACTTC
CDR3 protein: CASSSLVASLEQYF

D gene: -
clone size: -
V gene: TRBV6-6
J gene: TRBJ1-2
CDR3 DNA: TGTGCCAGCAGTCTCGGGACATCTCCCAAGGACGGCTACACCTTC
CDR3 protein: CASSLGTSPKDGYTF

D gene: TRBD1
clone size: -
V gene: TRBV15
J gene: TRBJ1-2
CDR3 DNA: TGTGCCACCAATCGTCCGGGACAGGGGCGCGGCTACACCTTC
CDR3 protein: CATNRPGQGRGYTF